This TCR beta chain was captured in a study of T cell responses to AZD1222 COVID-19 vaccine. V lost 1 base and J 7 bases, leaving 13 bases between the germline ends. This CDR3 comprises 14 residues. Per the germline V gene, CDR1 is MNHNS and CDR2 is SASEGT. Clones were read by immunoSEQ multiplex PCR, and TCRdb kept only the in-frame ones, dropping some. The sample holds roughly 180,000 clones, around 87% seen once. The sequence was obtained from an adult in good health. The chain has TRBV6-1 and TRBJ2-5; D is unclear. The specimen comprised peripheral blood, sampled on day 0 of MenACWY control vaccination. CDR3 nucleotide sequence: TGTGCCAGCAGTGAAGAACCAGTGTTGGGGACCCAGTACTTC. Amino acid sequence: CASSEEPVLGTQYF.